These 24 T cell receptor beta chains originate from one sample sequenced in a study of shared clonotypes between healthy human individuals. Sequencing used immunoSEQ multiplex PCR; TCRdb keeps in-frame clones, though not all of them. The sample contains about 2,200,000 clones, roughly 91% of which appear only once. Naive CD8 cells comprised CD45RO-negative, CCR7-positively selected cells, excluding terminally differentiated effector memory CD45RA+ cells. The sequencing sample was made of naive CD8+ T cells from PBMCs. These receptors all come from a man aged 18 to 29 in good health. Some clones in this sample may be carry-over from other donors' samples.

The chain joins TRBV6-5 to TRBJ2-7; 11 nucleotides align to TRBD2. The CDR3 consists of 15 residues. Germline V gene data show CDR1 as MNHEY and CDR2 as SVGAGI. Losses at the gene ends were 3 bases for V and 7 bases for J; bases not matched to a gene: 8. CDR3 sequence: CASSYRVAGGTEQYF. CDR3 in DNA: TGTGCCAGCAGTTATCGGGTAGCGGGAGGGACAGAGCAGTACTTC.

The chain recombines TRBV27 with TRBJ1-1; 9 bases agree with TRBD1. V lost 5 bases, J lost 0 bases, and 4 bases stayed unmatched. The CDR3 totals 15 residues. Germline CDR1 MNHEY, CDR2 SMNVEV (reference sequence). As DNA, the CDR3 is TGTGCCAGCAGTCCCGGGACAGGGTTGAACACTGAAGCTTTCTTT. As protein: CASSPGTGLNTEAFF.

This chain's CDR3 is CASSQELTLLVDEQFF. CDR3 DNA sequence: TGTGCCAGCAGCCAAGAATTGACCCTGTTGGTGGATGAGCAGTTCTTC. The V call is TRBV14, the J call TRBJ2-1; D is unresolved. CDR1 is SGHDN and CDR2 is FVKESK in the germline V gene. The length of the CDR3 is 16 residues. Between the trimmed V and J ends, which lost 0 bases and 8 bases, there was a span of 17 bases.

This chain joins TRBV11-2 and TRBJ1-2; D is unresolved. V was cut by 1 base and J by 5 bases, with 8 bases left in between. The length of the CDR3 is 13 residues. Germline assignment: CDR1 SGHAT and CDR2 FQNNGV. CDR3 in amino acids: CASSLVPDYGYTF. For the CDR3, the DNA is TGTGCCAGCAGCTTAGTTCCGGATTATGGCTACACCTTC.

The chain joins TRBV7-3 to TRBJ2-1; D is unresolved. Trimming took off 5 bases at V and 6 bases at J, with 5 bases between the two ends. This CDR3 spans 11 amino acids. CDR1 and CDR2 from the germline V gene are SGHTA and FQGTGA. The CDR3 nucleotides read TGTGCCAGCAGCGAAAGCAATGAGCAGTTCTTC. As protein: CASSESNEQFF.

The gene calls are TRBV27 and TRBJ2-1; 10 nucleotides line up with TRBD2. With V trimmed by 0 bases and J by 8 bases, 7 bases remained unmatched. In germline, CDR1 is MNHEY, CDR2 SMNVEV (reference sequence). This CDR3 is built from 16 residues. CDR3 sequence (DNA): TGTGCCAGCAGTTTATCGGTAGCGGGAGGAGTCCATGAGCAGTTCTTC. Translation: CASSLSVAGGVHEQFF.

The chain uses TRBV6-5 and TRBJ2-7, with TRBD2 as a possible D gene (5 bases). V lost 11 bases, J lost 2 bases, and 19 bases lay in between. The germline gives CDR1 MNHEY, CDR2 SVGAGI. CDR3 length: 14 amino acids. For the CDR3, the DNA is TGTGCCGCCGGGATAGCAGACGGGGCCTACGAGCAGTACTTC. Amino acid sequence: CAAGIADGAYEQYF.

CDR3 sequence: CASSPRHGPSYEQYF. CDR3 nucleotide sequence: TGTGCCAGCAGCCCCCGACACGGACCTTCCTACGAGCAGTACTTC. This chain links TRBV11-3 with TRBJ2-7, with D unresolved. There are 15 residues in the CDR3. CDR1 and CDR2 (germline): SGHNT, YENEEA. Trimming shortened V by 5 bases and J by 1 base, and 15 bases separated the two germline ends.

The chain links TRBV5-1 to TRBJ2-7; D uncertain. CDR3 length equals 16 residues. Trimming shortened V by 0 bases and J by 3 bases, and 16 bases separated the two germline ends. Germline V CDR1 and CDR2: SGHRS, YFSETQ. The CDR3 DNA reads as TGCGCCAGCAGCTTGGATTTTTGGCGCCAGAGCTACGAGCAGTACTTC. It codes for CASSLDFWRQSYEQYF.

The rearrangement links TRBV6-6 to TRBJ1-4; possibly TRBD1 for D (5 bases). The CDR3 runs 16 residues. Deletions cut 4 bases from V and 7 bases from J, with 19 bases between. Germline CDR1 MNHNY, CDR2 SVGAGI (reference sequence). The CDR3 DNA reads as TGTGCCAGCAGTTCCCCAGGTGGGGCTGGTATTGAAAAACTGTTTTTT. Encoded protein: CASSSPGGAGIEKLFF.

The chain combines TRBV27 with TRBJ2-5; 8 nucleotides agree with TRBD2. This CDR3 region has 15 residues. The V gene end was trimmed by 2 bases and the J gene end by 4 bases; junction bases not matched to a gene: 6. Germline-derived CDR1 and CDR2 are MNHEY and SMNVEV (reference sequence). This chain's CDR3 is CASSLTGGPSETQYF. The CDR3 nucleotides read TGTGCCAGCAGTTTAACGGGAGGGCCCTCAGAGACCCAGTACTTC.

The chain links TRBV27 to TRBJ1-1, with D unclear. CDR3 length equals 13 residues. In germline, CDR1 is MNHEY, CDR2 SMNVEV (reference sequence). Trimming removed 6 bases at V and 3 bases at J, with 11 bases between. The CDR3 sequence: CASSPIGYTEAFF. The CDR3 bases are TGTGCCAGCAGCCCAATAGGGTACACTGAAGCTTTCTTT.

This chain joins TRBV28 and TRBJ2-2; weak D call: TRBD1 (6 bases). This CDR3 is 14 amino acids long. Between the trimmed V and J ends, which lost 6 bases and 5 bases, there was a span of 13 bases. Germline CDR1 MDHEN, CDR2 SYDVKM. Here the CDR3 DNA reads TGTGCCAGCAGAGCCGGGACATTTACCGGGGAGCTGTTTTTT. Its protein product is CASRAGTFTGELFF. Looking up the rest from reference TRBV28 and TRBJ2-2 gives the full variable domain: DVKVTQSSRYLVKRTGEKVFLECVQDMDHENMFWYRQDPGLGLRLIYFSYDVKMKEKGDIPEGYSVSREKKERFSLILESASTNQTSMYLCASRAGTFTGELFFGEGSRLTVL.

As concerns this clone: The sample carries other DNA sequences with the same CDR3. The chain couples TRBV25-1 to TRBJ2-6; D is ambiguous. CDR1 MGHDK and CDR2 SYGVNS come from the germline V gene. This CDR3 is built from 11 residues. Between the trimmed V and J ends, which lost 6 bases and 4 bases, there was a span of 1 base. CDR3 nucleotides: TGTGCCAGCAGCGGGGCCAACGTCCTGACTTTC. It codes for CASSGANVLTF.

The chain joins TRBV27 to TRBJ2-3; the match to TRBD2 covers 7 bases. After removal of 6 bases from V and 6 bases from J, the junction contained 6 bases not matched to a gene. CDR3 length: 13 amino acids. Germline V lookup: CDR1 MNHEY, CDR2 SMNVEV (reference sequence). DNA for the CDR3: TGTGCCAGCAGGCCGACTAGCCCGGATACGCAGTATTTT. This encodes CASRPTSPDTQYF.

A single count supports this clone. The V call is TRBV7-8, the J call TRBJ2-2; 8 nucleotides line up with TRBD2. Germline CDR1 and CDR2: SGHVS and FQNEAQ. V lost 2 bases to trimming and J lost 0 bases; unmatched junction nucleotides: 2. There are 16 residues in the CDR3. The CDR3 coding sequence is TGTGCCAGCAGCTTAACCGGGGGGGCGAACACCGGGGAGCTGTTTTTT. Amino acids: CASSLTGGANTGELFF.

In DNA form, the CDR3 reads TGTGCCAGTAGTACGGGGACAGGGTATAGCAATCAGCCCCAGCATTTT. This sequence encodes CASSTGTGYSNQPQHF. V gene TRBV19 combines with J gene TRBJ1-5; 9 bases are a match to TRBD1. Per the germline V gene, CDR1 is LNHDA and CDR2 is SQIVND (reference sequence). V dropped 4 bases and J dropped 0; count of bases not matched to a gene: 4. The CDR3 runs 16 residues.

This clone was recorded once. The CDR3: CASGSSFYNEQFF. CDR3 bases: TGTGCTAGTGGTTCTTCTTTTTACAATGAGCAGTTCTTC. The chain is built from TRBV12-5 and TRBJ2-1; unclear D gene. Trimming removed 4 bases at V and 4 bases at J, with 8 bases between. Per germline, CDR1 LGHNT and CDR2 FRNRAP. This CDR3 has 13 amino acids. The full variable domain, its missing parts supplied by reference TRBV12-5 and TRBJ2-1, is DARVTQTPRHKVTEMGQEVTMRCQPILGHNTVFWYRQTMMQGLELLAYFRNRAPLDDSGMPKDRFSAEMPDATLATLKIQPSEPRDSAVYFCASGSSFYNEQFFGPGTRLTVL.

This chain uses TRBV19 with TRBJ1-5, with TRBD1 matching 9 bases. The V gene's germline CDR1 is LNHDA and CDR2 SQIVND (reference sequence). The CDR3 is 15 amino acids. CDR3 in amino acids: CATRDRVNSNQPQHF. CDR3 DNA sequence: TGTGCAACTCGGGACAGGGTCAATAGCAATCAGCCCCAGCATTTT.

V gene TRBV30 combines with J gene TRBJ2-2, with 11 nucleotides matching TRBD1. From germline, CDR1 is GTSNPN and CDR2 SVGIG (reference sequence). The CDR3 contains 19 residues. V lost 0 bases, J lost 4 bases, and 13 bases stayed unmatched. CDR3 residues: CAWSVGPRDRGLRTGELFF. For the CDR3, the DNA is TGTGCCTGGAGTGTAGGCCCCCGGGACAGGGGGTTGCGCACCGGGGAGCTGTTTTTT.

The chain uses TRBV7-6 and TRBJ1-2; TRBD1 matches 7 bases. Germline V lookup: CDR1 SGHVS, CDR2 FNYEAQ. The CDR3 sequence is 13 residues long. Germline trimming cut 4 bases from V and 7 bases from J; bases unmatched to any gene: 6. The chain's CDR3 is CASSSRQGGGYTF. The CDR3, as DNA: TGTGCCAGCAGCTCTCGACAGGGTGGTGGCTACACCTTC.

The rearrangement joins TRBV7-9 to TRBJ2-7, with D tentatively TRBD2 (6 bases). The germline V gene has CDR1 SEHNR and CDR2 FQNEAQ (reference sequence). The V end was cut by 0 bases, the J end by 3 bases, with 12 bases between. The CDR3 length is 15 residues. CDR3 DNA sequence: TGTGCCAGCAGCTTAGCGCCGGGGGTCGGCTACGAGCAGTACTTC. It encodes CASSLAPGVGYEQYF.

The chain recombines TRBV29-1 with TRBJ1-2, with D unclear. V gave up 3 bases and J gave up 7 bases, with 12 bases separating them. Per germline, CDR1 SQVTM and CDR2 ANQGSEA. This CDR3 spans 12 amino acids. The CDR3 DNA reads TGCAGCGTTGATCTGGGCGTTGGTGGCTACACCTTC. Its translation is CSVDLGVGGYTF.

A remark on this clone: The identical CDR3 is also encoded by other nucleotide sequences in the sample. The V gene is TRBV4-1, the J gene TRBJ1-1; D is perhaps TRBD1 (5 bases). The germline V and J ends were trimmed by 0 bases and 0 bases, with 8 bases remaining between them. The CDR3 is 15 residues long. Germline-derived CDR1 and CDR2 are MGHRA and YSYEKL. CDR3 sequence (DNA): TGCGCCAGCAGCCAAGATGGGGCGATGAACACTGAAGCTTTCTTT. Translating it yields CASSQDGAMNTEAFF.